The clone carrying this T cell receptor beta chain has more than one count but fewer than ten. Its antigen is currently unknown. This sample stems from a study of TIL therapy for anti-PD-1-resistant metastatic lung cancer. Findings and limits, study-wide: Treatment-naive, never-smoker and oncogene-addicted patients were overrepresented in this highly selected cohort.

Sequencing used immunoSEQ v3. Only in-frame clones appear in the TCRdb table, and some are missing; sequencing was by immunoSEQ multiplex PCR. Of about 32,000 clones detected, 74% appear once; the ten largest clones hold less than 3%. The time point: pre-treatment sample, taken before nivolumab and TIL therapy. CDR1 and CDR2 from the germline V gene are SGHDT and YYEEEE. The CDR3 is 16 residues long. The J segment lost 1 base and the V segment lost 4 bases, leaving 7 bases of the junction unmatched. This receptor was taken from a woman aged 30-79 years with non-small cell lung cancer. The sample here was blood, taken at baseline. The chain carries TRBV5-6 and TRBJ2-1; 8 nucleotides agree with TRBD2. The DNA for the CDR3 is TGTGCCAGCAGCCCTAGGGTAGCGGGGTCCTACAATGAGCAGTTCTTC. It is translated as CASSPRVAGSYNEQFF. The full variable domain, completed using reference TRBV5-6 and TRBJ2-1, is DAGVTQSPTHLIKTRGQQVTLRCSPKSGHDTVSWYQQALGQGPQFIFQYYEEEERQRGNFPDRFSGHQFPNYSSELNVNALLLGDSALYLCASSPRVAGSYNEQFFGPGTRLTVL.